Listed here are 25 T cell receptor beta chains from one sample, sequenced in a study of Ad26.COV2.S vaccination and SARS-CoV-2 variants. Specified treatment: around 19 received Ad26.COV2.S at low or high dose, single or two shots; roughly five received placebo; per-sample allocation not given. It was on day 63 after the first vaccine or placebo injection that samples were taken. TCRdb's table, derived via immunoSEQ multiplex PCR, lists solely in-frame clones and lacks some. The sample lists about 330,000 clones; roughly nine tenths were seen once. The starting material was peripheral blood, obtained in a trial of Ad26.COV2.S vaccine versus placebo. The source of these receptors is a person between 18 and 59 years old who received the Ad26.COV2.S COVID-19 vaccine or a placebo.

The chain recombines TRBV5-4 with TRBJ2-3; 9 bases are a match to TRBD2. CDR1 and CDR2 from the germline V gene are SGHNT and YYREEE (reference sequence). J gave up 0 bases and V 0 bases, and 2 bases lay outside the gene matches. This CDR3 contains 16 residues. CDR3: CASSLGGLASTDTQYF. The DNA for the CDR3 is TGTGCCAGCAGCTTGGGGGGACTAGCTAGCACAGATACGCAGTATTTT.

This chain uses TRBV7-3 with TRBJ1-1; 7 bases align to TRBD1. V lost 4 bases and J lost 1; bases outside the gene matches: 3. The CDR3 is 14 residues long. In germline, CDR1 is SGHTA, CDR2 FQGTGA. The CDR3 loop reads CASSSEGANTEAFF. In DNA form, the CDR3 reads TGTGCCAGCAGCTCGGAGGGGGCGAACACTGAAGCTTTCTTT.

V and J are TRBV6-2 or TRBV6-3 and TRBJ2-7; D perhaps matches TRBD2 (5 bases). This CDR3 is built from 15 residues. Germline CDR1 is MNHEY and CDR2 is SVGEGT. The V end lost 2 bases, the J end lost 5 bases, and 16 bases lay between the germline ends. The CDR3 nucleotides read TGTGCCAGCAGTTACGTCCGGGGAGAAGTCGACGAGCAGTACTTC. This translates into CASSYVRGEVDEQYF.

This clone is a singleton in its sample. The gene calls are TRBV6-5 and TRBJ2-1; either TRBD1 or TRBD2 may supply D (5 bases each). Between the trimmed V and J ends, which lost 6 bases and 0 bases, there was a span of 9 bases. This CDR3 is built from 14 residues. The germline gives CDR1 MNHEY, CDR2 SVGAGI. Written as DNA, the CDR3 is TGTGCCAGCAGGGGGGTTGGCTCCTACAATGAGCAGTTCTTC. Amino acids: CASRGVGSYNEQFF.

This chain connects TRBV19 to TRBJ1-6; no definite D call. The CDR3 is 13 amino acids. V dropped 8 bases and J dropped 7 bases, with 12 bases sitting between them. Germline CDR1 LNHDA, CDR2 SQIVND (reference sequence). The CDR3 DNA reads as TGTGCCAGTCAAACTGATTGGAATTCACCCCTCCACTTT. This codes for CASQTDWNSPLHF.

The chain recombines TRBV7-9 with TRBJ2-1; the match to TRBD1 covers 7 bases. The CDR3 covers 14 residues. Germline loops: CDR1 SEHNR, CDR2 FQNEAQ (reference sequence). Germline trimming cut 6 bases from V and 1 base from J; bases unmatched to any gene: 3. This CDR3 is CASRRQGSYNEQFF. Written as DNA, the CDR3 is TGTGCCAGCAGGCGACAGGGTTCCTACAATGAGCAGTTCTTC. Variable domain in full (rest from reference TRBV7-9 and TRBJ2-1): DTGVSQNPRHKITKRGQNVTFRCDPISEHNRLYWYRQTLGQGPEFLTYFQNEAQLEKSRLLSDRFSAERPKGSFSTLEIQRTEQGDSAMYLCASRRQGSYNEQFFGPGTRLTVL.

The V call is TRBV2, the J call TRBJ2-7; D tentatively reads TRBD1 or TRBD2 (6 bases each). The CDR3 covers 12 residues. The germline CDR1 and CDR2 sequences are SNHLY and FYNNEI. The V gene lost 8 bases and the J gene lost 12 bases, with 20 bases spanning the gap. The CDR3, as DNA: TGTGCCAGCGAAACGGGGGCCGGAATCCCGTACGTC. Translating it yields CASETGAGIPYV.

This chain links TRBV6-2 or TRBV6-3 with TRBJ2-6; TRBD2 matches at 8 bases. The V gene end was trimmed by 1 base and the J gene end by 1 base; junction bases not matched to a gene: 12. There are 20 residues in the CDR3. The V gene's germline CDR1 is MNHEY and CDR2 SVGEGT. The CDR3 coding sequence is TGTGCCAGCAGTTACTATTCGGCGGGGGGTTCTTTATCTGGGGCCAACGTCCTGACTTTC. Amino acids: CASSYYSAGGSLSGANVLTF.

J is TRBJ1-5 and V is TRBV10-3, with TRBD1 identical over 7 bases. Trimming cost V 10 bases and J 0 bases; bases outside gene matches: 9. The CDR3 consists of 15 residues. Germline values: CDR1 ENHRY, CDR2 SYGVKD. As DNA, the CDR3 is TGTGCCACGTCCCAACAGGGGTCTAGCAATCAGCCCCAGCATTTT. This sequence encodes CATSQQGSSNQPQHF.

The chain employs TRBV5-1 and TRBJ1-2, with 9 bases identical to TRBD1. The CDR3 extends over 14 amino acids. Germline values: CDR1 SGHRS, CDR2 YFSETQ. V gave up 2 bases and J gave up 5 bases; unmatched junction bases: 4. This CDR3 is CASSFLGTGYGYTF. In DNA, the CDR3 is TGCGCCAGCAGCTTCCTAGGGACAGGGTATGGCTACACCTTC.

The chain combines TRBV6-2 or TRBV6-3 with TRBJ2-1; 7 bases map to TRBD2. V shed 6 bases, J shed 0 bases, and the junction held 8 bases outside the gene matches. This CDR3 contains 16 residues. Germline CDR1 and CDR2: MNHEY and SVGEGT. The CDR3 DNA follows: TGTGCCAGCAGCGAGCGGGGCGCCAGCTCCTACAATGAGCAGTTCTTC. The encoded protein is CASSERGASSYNEQFF.

This chain joins TRBV6-2 or TRBV6-3 and TRBJ2-5; D gene unclear. CDR1 and CDR2 (germline): MNHEY, SVGEGT. The germline V and J ends were trimmed by 5 bases and 5 bases, with 15 bases remaining between them. This CDR3 has 14 residues. The CDR3 DNA sequence: TGTGCCAGCAGTCTCGCTCTCTTCGGGGAGACCCAGTACTTC. It translates to CASSLALFGETQYF.

The rearrangement links TRBV20-1 to TRBJ2-7, with D possibly TRBD1 on 6 matching bases. Germline assignment: CDR1 DFQATT and CDR2 SNEGSKA (reference sequence). Trimming removed 5 bases from V and 4 bases from J, with 9 bases in between. This CDR3 is built from 11 residues. CDR3 DNA sequence: TGCAGTGCTTATGACAGGTACGAGCAGTACTTC. Translation gives CSAYDRYEQYF.

The V gene is TRBV14, the J gene TRBJ1-4, with a tentative D call TRBD1 (6 bases). Trimming stripped 0 bases from V and 3 bases from J, with 17 bases between. Per the germline V gene, CDR1 is SGHDN and CDR2 is FVKESK. CDR3 length equals 18 residues. The CDR3 nucleotides read TGTGCCAGCAGCCAAGATCGAGTAGGGGGGCTGTCTAATGAAAAACTGTTTTTT. The encoded protein is CASSQDRVGGLSNEKLFF.

This sequence joins TRBV6-6 and TRBJ1-3; D gene unclear. V was cut by 8 bases and J by 2 bases, with 4 bases left in between. The CDR3 spans 11 residues. Germline CDR1 is MNHNY and CDR2 is SVGAGI (reference sequence). The CDR3 DNA follows: TGTGCCAGCCGTGCTGGAAACACCATATATTTT. Amino acid sequence: CASRAGNTIYF.

The V call is TRBV7-2, the J call TRBJ2-5; TRBD2 matches 11 bases. The CDR3 runs 14 residues. The germline V gene encodes CDR1 SGHTA and CDR2 FQGNSA. V dropped 7 bases and J dropped 5; count of bases not matched to a gene: 6. CDR3: CASILAGGWETQYF. CDR3 in DNA: TGTGCCAGCATTTTAGCGGGGGGGTGGGAGACCCAGTACTTC. Complete variable domain (other parts from reference TRBV7-2 and TRBJ2-5): GAGVSQSPSNKVTEKGKDVELRCDPISGHTALYWYRQSLGQGLEFLIYFQGNSAPDKSGLPSDRFSAERTGGSVSTLTIQRTQQEDSAVYLCASILAGGWETQYFGPGTRLLVL.

The rearrangement links TRBV10-3 to TRBJ1-1; D is undetermined. Trimming removed 6 bases from V and 0 bases from J, with 8 bases in between. CDR3 length equals 13 residues. Germline V gene data show CDR1 as ENHRY and CDR2 as SYGVKD. CDR3 amino acids: CAIREGLNTEAFF. In nucleotides, the CDR3 is TGTGCCATCAGGGAGGGTTTGAACACTGAAGCTTTCTTT.

With regard to this clone: Different DNA sequences within this sample yield the same CDR3. The chain uses TRBV29-1 and TRBJ1-1; D not certain. The germline V gene has CDR1 SQVTM and CDR2 ANQGSEA. Trimming pared 4 bases from V and 0 bases from J, leaving 3 bases between. The CDR3 loop spans 11 amino acids. The CDR3 spells CSVGVNTEAFF. For the CDR3, the DNA is TGCAGCGTTGGGGTGAACACTGAAGCTTTCTTT.

V and J are TRBV4-3 and TRBJ2-1; TRBD2 matches at 7 bases. J lost 15 bases, V lost 0 bases, and 8 bases had no gene match. Germline V lookup: CDR1 LGHNA, CDR2 YSLEER. The CDR3 has 13 residues. CDR3 sequence reads: CASSQDTGRQRFF. The CDR3 coding sequence is TGCGCCAGCAGCCAAGATACCGGGAGGCAGCGGTTCTTC.

This rearrangement joins TRBV6-6 to TRBJ2-7; D is possibly TRBD2 (6 bases). V gave up 2 bases and J gave up 1 base, with 12 bases separating them. This CDR3 contains 15 residues. CDR1 and CDR2 from the germline V gene are MNHNY and SVGAGI (reference sequence). The CDR3 is CASSYRLAGSYEQYV. The CDR3 DNA is TGTGCCAGCAGTTACCGACTGGCGGGATCCTACGAGCAGTACGTC.

This chain joins TRBV28 and TRBJ1-3; no reliable D call. This CDR3 contains 16 residues. From germline, CDR1 is MDHEN and CDR2 SYDVKM. V lost 1 base to trimming and J lost 0 bases, with 10 bases between them. The CDR3 sequence: CASSLLLRISGNTIYF. The DNA for the CDR3 is TGTGCCAGCAGTTTATTATTACGGATCTCTGGAAACACCATATATTTT.

The J gene is TRBJ2-3, the V gene TRBV9, with D tentatively TRBD2 (5 bases). CDR3 length: 14 amino acids. Trimming removed 0 bases at V and 9 bases at J, with 14 bases between. In germline, CDR1 is SGDLS, CDR2 YYNGEE. CDR3 in amino acids: CASSVGDPSSTQYF. The CDR3 DNA sequence: TGTGCCAGCAGCGTAGGAGACCCTAGCAGCACGCAGTATTTT.

V usage is TRBV7-9 and J usage is TRBJ2-3; no clear D gene. The CDR3 runs to 13 residues. Germline CDR1 is SEHNR and CDR2 is FQNEAQ (reference sequence). V lost 10 bases to trimming and J lost 0 bases, with 11 bases between them. Written as DNA, the CDR3 is TGTGCCACCGTGACAAATAGCACAGATACGCAGTATTTT. It translates to CATVTNSTDTQYF.

The J gene is TRBJ2-1, the V gene TRBV27; 8 bases agree with TRBD1. CDR1 and CDR2 (germline): MNHEY, SMNVEV (reference sequence). CDR3 size: 13 residues. The V gene end was trimmed by 5 bases and the J gene end by 10 bases; junction bases not matched to a gene: 7. The CDR3 protein is CASSRGQGREQFF. The CDR3 nucleotides read TGTGCCAGCAGTCGAGGACAGGGCAGGGAGCAGTTCTTC.

This chain joins TRBV5-5 and TRBJ1-3, with no clear D. Trimming cost V 3 bases and J 2 bases, with 15 bases left between them. CDR1 and CDR2 (germline): SGHKS, YYEKEE (reference sequence). The length of the CDR3 is 16 residues. The CDR3 loop reads CASSSTPRRPGNTIYF. The CDR3 region has the DNA TGTGCCAGCAGCTCCACTCCTCGAAGGCCTGGAAACACCATATATTTT.